This passage covers 28 T cell receptor beta chains from one sample sequenced in a study of T cells after yellow fever vaccination. TCRdb re-analysed the 5' RACE reads in MiXCR, keeping a single row per CDR3 protein. Of over 110,000 distinct CDR3 sequences in the sample, 7.7% were seen once. The material sequenced was CD4+ T cells sorted from PBMCs, taken 5 days after the yellow fever booster vaccination. Receptors were obtained from a man aged 25-45 years who received the YFV17D yellow fever vaccine.

The chain uses TRBV5-1 and TRBJ2-7, with 9 bases lining up with TRBD2. Germline loops: CDR1 SGHRS, CDR2 YFSETQ. The CDR3 totals 15 residues. Losses at the gene ends were 2 bases for V and 3 bases for J; bases not matched to a gene: 6. CDR3 in amino acids: CASSLGGLAVYEQYF. The CDR3 DNA follows: TGCGCCAGCAGCTTAGGGGGACTAGCAGTCTACGAGCAGTACTTC.

This clonotype was counted ten times or more. The chain is built from TRBV5-1 and TRBJ2-1, with 13 nucleotides matching TRBD2. This CDR3 has 17 amino acids. Trimming took 1 base from V and 7 from J; bases not matched to a gene: 8. CDR1 is SGHRS and CDR2 is YFSETQ in the germline V gene. In DNA, the CDR3 is TGCGCCAGCAGCTTGCAAGTAGGACTAGCGGGAGATAATGAGCAGTTCTTC. This codes for CASSLQVGLAGDNEQFF.

This clonotype has at least ten counts. This sequence joins TRBV6-1 and TRBJ1-2, with D possibly being TRBD1 (6 bases). V dropped 6 bases and J dropped 3 bases, with 11 bases sitting between them. This CDR3 has 13 amino acids. In germline, CDR1 is MNHNS, CDR2 SASEGT. The CDR3 region is CASSIQGDYGYTF. In DNA, the CDR3 is TGTGCCAGCAGCATACAGGGAGACTATGGCTACACCTTC.

There are a few counts of this clonotype. The chain joins TRBV19 to TRBJ2-3; 8 nucleotides agree with TRBD1. Losses at the gene ends were 7 bases for V and 2 bases for J; bases not matched to a gene: 8. The CDR3 consists of 15 residues. From germline, CDR1 is LNHDA and CDR2 SQIVND (reference sequence). Written as DNA, the CDR3 is TGTGCCAGTACGGGGACAGGATATTCCACAGATACGCAGTATTTT. This encodes CASTGTGYSTDTQYF.

This clonotype was counted ten times or more. The chain is built from TRBV12-3 or TRBV12-4 and TRBJ1-5, with D possibly being TRBD1 (5 bases). The CDR3 contains 13 residues. The germline V and J ends were trimmed by 3 bases and 4 bases, with 7 bases remaining between them. The CDR3 loop reads CASSFRGNQPQHF. For the CDR3, the DNA is TGTGCCAGCAGTTTTCGGGGGAATCAGCCCCAGCATTTT.

This clonotype was detected many times. The rearrangement links TRBV12-3 or TRBV12-4 to TRBJ2-1; 12 positions agree with TRBD2. CDR3 size: 15 residues. Unmatched junction bases numbered 6, after V lost 5 bases and J lost 7 bases. The CDR3 loop is CASSVLAGGGNEQFF. The DNA for the CDR3 is TGTGCCAGCAGTGTCCTAGCGGGAGGGGGGAATGAGCAGTTCTTC.

This clonotype was counted a few times. This sequence joins TRBV24-1 and TRBJ1-2; no definite D call. Trimming stripped 6 bases from V and 8 bases from J, with 12 bases between. CDR1 is KGHDR, CDR2 SFDVKD, per germline. The CDR3 extends over 12 amino acids. CDR3 DNA sequence: TGTGCCACCAGTCGCTCCGGGATCGGCTACACCTTC. Protein sequence: CATSRSGIGYTF.

This clonotype occurred many times. The V and J genes are TRBV20-1 and TRBJ1-1; D ambiguous. Trimming took off 3 bases at V and 4 bases at J, with 9 bases between the two ends. The CDR3 is 12 amino acids. Per the germline V gene, CDR1 is DFQATT and CDR2 is SNEGSKA (reference sequence). Here the CDR3 reads CSASRMPTEAFF. The CDR3, as DNA: TGCAGTGCTAGCCGTATGCCCACTGAAGCTTTCTTT.

This clonotype has a count of ten or more. V and J are TRBV7-2 and TRBJ2-1; tentative D call: TRBD1 (5 bases). CDR1 and CDR2 (germline): SGHTA, FQGNSA. CDR3 length: 12 amino acids. The V end was cut by 3 bases, the J end by 10 bases, with 10 bases between. This CDR3 reads CASSFWGGEQFF. The DNA of the CDR3 is TGTGCCAGCAGCTTTTGGGGCGGCGAGCAGTTCTTC.

V is TRBV7-2 and J is TRBJ1-4; D gene ambiguous. The ends were cut back, 2 bases at V and 4 bases at J, with 14 bases in the middle. The CDR3 contains 16 residues. The V gene's germline CDR1 is SGHTA and CDR2 FQGNSA. Here the CDR3 DNA reads TGTGCCAGCAGCTTATCCAAGGCTTTTCATAATGAAAAACTGTTTTTT. Translating it yields CASSLSKAFHNEKLFF. Full variable domain (remainder filled in from reference TRBV7-2 and TRBJ1-4): GAGVSQSPSNKVTEKGKDVELRCDPISGHTALYWYRQSLGQGLEFLIYFQGNSAPDKSGLPSDRFSAERTGGSVSTLTIQRTQQEDSAVYLCASSLSKAFHNEKLFFGSGTQLSVL.

This clonotype was counted many times. This sequence joins TRBV7-2 and TRBJ2-1, with 11 bases that match TRBD1. The V segment lost 10 bases and the J segment 2 bases; nucleotides outside the gene matches: 10. Germline V gives CDR1 SGHTA, CDR2 FQGNSA. The CDR3 sequence is 16 residues long. For the CDR3, the DNA is TGTGCCAATCCACCGGAGGGACAGGGGGCCTACAATGAGCAGTTCTTC. Protein sequence: CANPPEGQGAYNEQFF.

This clonotype occurred a few times. The chain recombines TRBV11-2 with TRBJ2-5; no firm D call. The V end was cut by 5 bases, the J end by 4 bases, with 20 bases between. Germline CDR1 SGHAT, CDR2 FQNNGV. The CDR3 is 16 amino acids. This chain's CDR3 is CASSPGVTSQLETQYF. The CDR3 DNA follows: TGTGCCAGCAGCCCAGGAGTGACTTCCCAGTTAGAGACCCAGTACTTC.

In its sample, this clonotype was seen many times. This chain links TRBV20-1 with TRBJ2-1; D unclear. Trimming removed 1 base from V and 8 bases from J, with 21 bases in between. Germline V gene lookup returns CDR1 DFQATT and CDR2 SNEGSKA (reference sequence). The CDR3 runs to 16 residues. CDR3 protein: CSARVLLNSGWDEQFF. CDR3 coding DNA: TGCAGTGCTAGAGTGTTACTTAACTCCGGTTGGGATGAGCAGTTCTTC.

This clonotype has just a few counts. This sequence joins TRBV20-1 and TRBJ2-7, with TRBD1 matching over 8 bases. Trimming took 5 bases from V and 5 from J; bases not matched to a gene: 11. The CDR3 extends over 14 amino acids. The germline gives CDR1 DFQATT, CDR2 SNEGSKA (reference sequence). The CDR3 DNA reads TGCAGTGCTTCCAGACAGGGGTCATTCAACGAGCAGTACTTC. Its translation: CSASRQGSFNEQYF.

This clonotype was seen at least ten times. The V gene is TRBV12-3 or TRBV12-4, the J gene TRBJ2-1, with D unresolved. This CDR3 comprises 15 residues. Trimming cost V 2 bases and J 8 bases, with 16 bases left between them. CDR3 amino acids: CASSLSGSRSDEQFF. Written as DNA, the CDR3 is TGTGCCAGCAGTTTATCAGGAAGCAGGAGCGATGAGCAGTTCTTC.

This clonotype was seen more than once but under ten times. V is TRBV2 and J is TRBJ2-5; TRBD1 is a possible D gene (6 bases). Deletions cut 4 bases from V and 4 bases from J, with 13 bases between. This CDR3 has 14 amino acids. Germline V gene data show CDR1 as SNHLY and CDR2 as FYNNEI. This chain's CDR3 is CASSVTGQGETQYF. The CDR3 nucleotides read TGTGCCAGCAGTGTAACAGGGCAGGGAGAGACCCAGTACTTC.

The chain joins TRBV4-2 to TRBJ2-7; D is uncertain. The CDR3 has 13 residues. CDR1 LGHNA and CDR2 YNFKEQ come from the germline V gene. Trimming pared 10 bases from V and 3 bases from J, leaving 16 bases between. CDR3 in amino acids: CAMSPGPLYEQYF. CDR3 DNA sequence: TGTGCCATGAGCCCCGGGCCCCTCTACGAGCAGTACTTC.

In this sample, this clonotype turned up a few times. The chain uses TRBV29-1 and TRBJ1-1, with D tentatively TRBD1 (5 bases). Trimming stripped 6 bases from V and 11 bases from J, with 16 bases between. Germline V lookup: CDR1 SQVTM, CDR2 ANQGSEA. The CDR3 extends over 11 amino acids. Here the CDR3 DNA reads TGCAGCGTGGGGGAAGACACCGAGGCTTTCTTT. This sequence encodes CSVGEDTEAFF.

CDR3 amino acids: CAPLRACPLYEQYF. CDR3 coding DNA: TGTGCGCCACTGAGAGCGTGCCCCCTCTACGAGCAGTACTTC. The chain combines TRBV12-3 or TRBV12-4 with TRBJ2-7, with D uncertain. CDR3 length equals 14 residues.

This clonotype was recorded at least ten times. The V and J genes are TRBV12-3 or TRBV12-4 and TRBJ2-1; TRBD2 aligns across 7 bases. J lost 7 bases, V lost 5 bases, and 8 bases had no gene match. The CDR3 length is 14 residues. The CDR3 DNA reads TGTGCCAGCAGTCAAAGGACTAGGGAGAATGAGCAGTTCTTC. This translates into CASSQRTRENEQFF.

The sample holds many counts of this clonotype. The genes are TRBV5-1 and TRBJ2-7; D is uncertain. This CDR3 comprises 12 residues. The V end was cut by 1 base, the J end by 0 bases, with 2 bases between. Looked up from germline, CDR1 is SGHRS and CDR2 is YFSETQ. CDR3 nucleotides: TGCGCCAGCAGCTTGAACTCCTACGAGCAGTACTTC. This sequence encodes CASSLNSYEQYF. Full variable domain (rest looked up from reference TRBV5-1 and TRBJ2-7): KAGVTQTPRYLIKTRGQQVTLSCSPISGHRSVSWYQQTPGQGLQFLFEYFSETQRNKGNFPGRFSGRQFSNSRSEMNVSTLELGDSALYLCASSLNSYEQYFGPGTRLTVT.

In its sample, this clonotype was seen many times. The CDR3 sequence is CASSFGSGPNTGELFF. Written as DNA, the CDR3 is TGCGCCAGCAGCTTTGGGTCGGGTCCGAACACCGGGGAGCTGTTTTTT. This rearrangement joins TRBV5-1 to TRBJ2-2; D is ambiguous. Trimming left V 2 bases short and J 0 bases short, with 11 bases between. The CDR3 covers 16 residues. CDR1 and CDR2 from the germline V gene are SGHRS and YFSETQ.

This clonotype was seen at least ten times. CDR3 sequence (DNA): TGTGCCAGCAGCTTCATGGGAAGTTGGGTCACCGGGGAGCTGTTTTTT. It translates to CASSFMGSWVTGELFF. V usage is TRBV7-9 and J usage is TRBJ2-2; D uncertain. V shed 3 bases and J shed 4 bases, with 15 bases lying between them. The CDR3 spans 16 residues. CDR1 is SEHNR and CDR2 is FQNEAQ in the germline V gene (reference sequence).

This clonotype was counted ten times or more. The genes are TRBV7-2 and TRBJ2-5; possibly TRBD2 for D (5 bases). This CDR3 comprises 15 residues. V lost 1 base and J 2 bases, leaving 11 bases between the germline ends. Germline V gives CDR1 SGHTA, CDR2 FQGNSA. CDR3 residues: CASSLVFGEQETQYF. The CDR3 DNA sequence: TGTGCCAGCAGCTTAGTTTTCGGGGAGCAAGAGACCCAGTACTTC. Together with reference TRBV7-2 and TRBJ2-5, the CDR3 gives the full variable domain: GAGVSQSPSNKVTEKGKDVELRCDPISGHTALYWYRQSLGQGLEFLIYFQGNSAPDKSGLPSDRFSAERTGGSVSTLTIQRTQQEDSAVYLCASSLVFGEQETQYFGPGTRLLVL.

This clonotype has ten or more counts. The chain employs TRBV4-1 and TRBJ2-7; D possibly uses TRBD1 or TRBD2 (5 bases each). Trimming left V 3 bases short and J 2 bases short, with 11 bases between. CDR1 is MGHRA and CDR2 is YSYEKL in the germline V gene. The CDR3 is 14 amino acids. For the CDR3, the DNA is TGCGCCAGCAGCCATTCGCCGGGGCCCTACGAGCAGTACTTC. It yields the protein CASSHSPGPYEQYF.

This clonotype has ten or more counts. The genes are TRBV20-1 and TRBJ1-5, with 8 positions matching TRBD1. Trimming cost V 4 bases and J 5 bases; bases outside gene matches: 4. The CDR3 has 13 residues. Germline V gene lookup returns CDR1 DFQATT and CDR2 SNEGSKA (reference sequence). The chain's CDR3 is CSAIRGRDQPQHF. CDR3 nucleotides: TGCAGTGCTATCAGGGGGCGAGATCAGCCCCAGCATTTT.

At least ten counts were recorded for this clonotype. The rearrangement links TRBV2 to TRBJ2-1, with D possibly being TRBD1 (5 bases). CDR1 and CDR2 (germline): SNHLY, FYNNEI. V dropped 4 bases and J dropped 1 base, with 8 bases sitting between them. The CDR3 has 14 amino acids. CDR3 nucleotide sequence: TGTGCCAGCAGTGCTAGGACATCCTACAATGAGCAGTTCTTC. Translated: CASSARTSYNEQFF.

This clonotype was observed at least ten times. V and J are TRBV29-1 and TRBJ2-1; possibly TRBD2 for D (6 bases). Germline lookup yields CDR1 SQVTM and CDR2 ANQGSEA. Trimming stripped 5 bases from V and 9 bases from J, with 17 bases between. The length of the CDR3 is 13 residues. This chain's CDR3 is CSVYPLPGLEQFF. Written as DNA, the CDR3 is TGCAGCGTTTATCCGCTCCCGGGACTTGAGCAGTTCTTC.